These 17 T cell receptor beta chains were sequenced from one sample in a study of PD-1 blockade in mismatch repair-deficient tumors. Produced via immunoSEQ multiplex PCR; TCRdb's table is partial and in-frame only. Of some 66,000 clones in the sample, about nine tenths are singletons; the top ten hold approximately 13%. The sample consisted of peripheral blood, taken 52 weeks after starting pembrolizumab. These receptors all come from an adult with mismatch repair-deficient cancer.

This chain uses TRBV7-2 with TRBJ2-3, with 11 bases that match TRBD2. Per the germline V gene, CDR1 is SGHTA and CDR2 is FQGNSA. This CDR3 is 18 amino acids long. With V trimmed by 4 bases and J by 2 bases, 11 bases remained unmatched. CDR3 loop: CASSSPIVAGGNTDTQYF. The CDR3 nucleotides are TGTGCCAGCAGCTCCCCAATTGTAGCGGGAGGGAACACAGATACGCAGTATTTT.

The V and J genes are TRBV19 and TRBJ1-4; a possible D gene is TRBD1 (6 bases). The V and J ends lost 4 bases and 8 bases respectively, with 17 bases between them. Germline CDR1 is LNHDA and CDR2 is SQIVND (reference sequence). The CDR3 is made up of 15 amino acids. The CDR3 DNA follows: TGTGCCAGTAGTACCCCCCTCTGGGGGCACGAAAAACTGTTTTTT. This codes for CASSTPLWGHEKLFF.

The chain uses TRBV28 and TRBJ2-7; 8 bases are shared with TRBD1. This CDR3 spans 15 amino acids. Germline CDR1 is MDHEN and CDR2 is SYDVKM. Losses at the gene ends were 6 bases for V and 3 bases for J; bases not matched to a gene: 10. CDR3 coding DNA: TGTGCCAGCAGAACGGGACAGGCGGGCGACTACGAGCAGTACTTC. This gives the protein CASRTGQAGDYEQYF. Drawing the rest from reference TRBV28 and TRBJ2-7, the complete variable domain is DVKVTQSSRYLVKRTGEKVFLECVQDMDHENMFWYRQDPGLGLRLIYFSYDVKMKEKGDIPEGYSVSREKKERFSLILESASTNQTSMYLCASRTGQAGDYEQYFGPGTRLTVT.

V and J are TRBV28 and TRBJ2-5, with 11 bases aligning to TRBD1. Germline trimming cut 3 bases from V and 9 bases from J; bases unmatched to any gene: 6. This CDR3 has 14 amino acids. CDR1 and CDR2 from the germline V gene are MDHEN and SYDVKM. This CDR3 is CASSLGTGGWAQYF. Written as DNA, the CDR3 is TGTGCCAGCAGTTTGGGGACAGGGGGGTGGGCCCAGTACTTC.

The chain has TRBV4-2 and TRBJ1-4; TRBD1 is a possible D gene (5 bases). The germline V gene has CDR1 LGHNA and CDR2 YNFKEQ. V lost 0 bases and J lost 5, with 13 bases in between. This CDR3 has 16 residues. CDR3: CASSQEEGGENEKLFF. CDR3 bases: TGTGCCAGCAGCCAAGAGGAGGGAGGGGAGAATGAAAAACTGTTTTTT.

A single count supports this clone. The rearrangement uses TRBV7-9 and TRBJ1-3; 7 nucleotides line up with TRBD1. The ends lost 7 bases at V and 0 bases at J; junction bases unmatched: 6. CDR3 size: 15 residues. CDR1 and CDR2 from the germline V gene are SEHNR and FQNEAQ (reference sequence). The DNA for the CDR3 is TGTGCCAGCACCCAGACAGGGAGCTCTGGAAACACCATATATTTT. It specifies CASTQTGSSGNTIYF.

V gene TRBV4-3 combines with J gene TRBJ2-5, with 7 bases matching TRBD1. Per germline, CDR1 LGHNA and CDR2 YSLEER. CDR3 size: 17 residues. After removal of 1 base from V and 7 bases from J, the junction contained 15 bases not matched to a gene. CDR3 nucleotide sequence: TGCGCCAGCAGCCAAGCGCGAGGGACAGCAGCCCCGGGGACCCAGTACTTC. It translates to CASSQARGTAAPGTQYF.

This chain joins TRBV30 and TRBJ1-1, with D unresolved. The CDR3 loop spans 11 amino acids. Trimming stripped 8 bases from V and 6 bases from J, with 13 bases between. CDR1 GTSNPN and CDR2 SVGIG come from the germline V gene (reference sequence). CDR3 sequence (DNA): TGTGCCACCGACCGCGGACCTGAAGCTTTCTTT. It translates to CATDRGPEAFF.

This rearrangement joins TRBV6-5 to TRBJ1-3; unclear D gene. Trimming stripped 4 bases from V and 0 bases from J, with 10 bases between. The CDR3 is 15 residues long. Germline V lookup: CDR1 MNHEY, CDR2 SVGAGI. CDR3: CASSWSENSGNTIYF. CDR3 DNA: TGTGCCAGCAGTTGGAGCGAGAACTCTGGAAACACCATATATTTT.

The CDR3 DNA sequence: TGTGCCTGGGGAGGACAGGGCACTGAAGCTTTCTTT. It translates to CAWGGQGTEAFF. The chain combines TRBV30 with TRBJ1-1; 8 bases are shared with TRBD1. J lost 4 bases, V lost 5 bases, and 3 bases had no gene match. The V gene's germline CDR1 is GTSNPN and CDR2 SVGIG (reference sequence). CDR3 length: 12 residues.

This chain connects TRBV9 to TRBJ2-5; 9 bases are a match to TRBD1. V gave up 3 bases and J gave up 4 bases; unmatched junction bases: 10. The CDR3 spans 16 residues. In germline, CDR1 is SGDLS, CDR2 YYNGEE. The CDR3 sequence: CASSATGGLAGETQYF. The CDR3 nucleotides are TGTGCCAGCAGCGCGACAGGGGGGCTGGCTGGAGAGACCCAGTACTTC.

As for this clone: At one end, the junction sequence differs from germline, possibly due to a read error. The same CDR3 can be traced to other DNA sequences in this sample. This rearrangement joins TRBV14 to TRBJ1-2; tentatively, D is TRBD1 (5 bases). Germline V gene lookup returns CDR1 SGHDN and CDR2 FVKESK. The CDR3 covers 15 residues. The CDR3 sequence is CASSQVGDPDYGYTF. The CDR3 DNA reads TGCGCCAGCAGCCAAGTTGGGGACCCCGACTATGGCTACACCTTC.

A single count supports this clone. The chain links TRBV4-1 to TRBJ2-5, with D unclear. V was cut by 2 bases and J by 5 bases, with 18 bases left in between. Germline V gene sequence: CDR1 MGHRA, CDR2 YSYEKL. The CDR3 is made up of 16 amino acids. The CDR3: CASSQRTFERAETQYF. In DNA form, the CDR3 reads TGCGCCAGCAGCCAAAGAACTTTTGAGCGTGCGGAGACCCAGTACTTC.

The chain couples TRBV28 to TRBJ2-7; D is perhaps TRBD1 or TRBD2 (5 bases each). This CDR3 spans 14 amino acids. Trimming cost V 4 bases and J 4 bases, with 14 bases left between them. The V gene's germline CDR1 is MDHEN and CDR2 SYDVKM. CDR3 in amino acids: CASSSGTEPYEQYF. In nucleotides, the CDR3 is TGTGCCAGCAGTTCCGGGACGGAACCTTACGAGCAGTACTTC.

The V call is TRBV5-6, the J call TRBJ2-7; D gene unclear. The CDR3 totals 14 residues. Trimming took off 2 bases at V and 2 bases at J, with 11 bases between the two ends. Looked up from germline, CDR1 is SGHDT and CDR2 is YYEEEE. In DNA, the CDR3 is TGTGCCAGCAGCTTTGGTTATAAACCCTACGAGCAGTACTTC. This codes for CASSFGYKPYEQYF.

This clone occurred once. The rearrangement links TRBV19 to TRBJ1-5; D possibly corresponds to TRBD1 (6 bases). CDR1 is LNHDA and CDR2 is SQIVND in the germline V gene (reference sequence). There are 16 residues in the CDR3. V was shortened by 7 bases and J by 1 base, with 17 bases between the two germline ends. The CDR3 region has the DNA TGTGCCAGTACCACGCTATCTACAGGGAGCAATCAGCCCCAGCATTTT. Amino acids: CASTTLSTGSNQPQHF.

This sequence joins TRBV11-2 and TRBJ1-2, with a weak D call TRBD1 (6 bases). Per the germline V gene, CDR1 is SGHAT and CDR2 is FQNNGV. V was shortened by 0 bases and J by 6 bases, with 14 bases between the two germline ends. There are 15 residues in the CDR3. The CDR3 region is CASSLERDIINGYTF. In DNA, the CDR3 is TGTGCCAGCAGCTTAGAAAGGGACATCATAAATGGCTACACCTTC.